This T cell receptor beta chain was sequenced in a study of blood T cell repertoires in COVID-19. Here immunoSEQ multiplex PCR was the method, and the copy in TCRdb shows in-frame clones only, minus some. Among 100,000 to 150,000 clones listed, around 87% were seen once. The specimen was peripheral blood. The clonotype originates from a woman in her fifties or sixties with acute or convalescent COVID-19.

CDR3 protein: CASSLGMVGDRNEQFF. CDR3 in DNA: TGTGCCAGCAGCTTAGGGATGGTTGGGGACAGAAATGAGCAGTTCTTC. The genes are TRBV7-8 and TRBJ2-1; 7 bases agree with TRBD1. V lost 1 base to trimming and J lost 7 bases; unmatched junction nucleotides: 10. Germline CDR1 SGHVS, CDR2 FQNEAQ. This CDR3 region has 16 residues. The full variable domain, completed using reference TRBV7-8 and TRBJ2-1, is GAGVSQSPRYKVAKRGQDVALRCDPISGHVSLFWYQQALGQGPEFLTYFQNEAQLDKSGLPSDRFFAERPEGSVSTLKIQRTQQEDSAVYLCASSLGMVGDRNEQFFGPGTRLTVL.